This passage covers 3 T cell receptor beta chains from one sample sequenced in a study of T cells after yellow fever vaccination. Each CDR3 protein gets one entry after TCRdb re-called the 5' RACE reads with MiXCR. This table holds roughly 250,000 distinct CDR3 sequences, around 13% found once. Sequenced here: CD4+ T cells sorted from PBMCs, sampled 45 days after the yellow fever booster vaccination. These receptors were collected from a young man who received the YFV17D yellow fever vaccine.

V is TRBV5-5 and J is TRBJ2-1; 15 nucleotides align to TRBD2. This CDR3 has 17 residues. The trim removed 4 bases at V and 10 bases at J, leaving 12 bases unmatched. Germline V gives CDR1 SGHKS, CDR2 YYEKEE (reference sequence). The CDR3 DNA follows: TGTGCCAGCAGCCGGACTAGCGGGAGGGCGGGGATGGGCGAGCAGTTCTTC. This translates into CASSRTSGRAGMGEQFF.

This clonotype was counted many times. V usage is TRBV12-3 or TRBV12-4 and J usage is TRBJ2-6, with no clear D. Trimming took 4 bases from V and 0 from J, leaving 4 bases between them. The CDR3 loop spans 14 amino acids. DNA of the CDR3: TGTGCCAGCAGTTACAGCTCTGGGGCCAACGTCCTGACTTTC. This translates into CASSYSSGANVLTF.

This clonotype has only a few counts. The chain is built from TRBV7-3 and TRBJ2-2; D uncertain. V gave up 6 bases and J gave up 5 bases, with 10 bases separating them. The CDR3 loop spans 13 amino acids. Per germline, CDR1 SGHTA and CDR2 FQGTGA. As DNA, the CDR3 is TGTGCCAGCAGTTACATGGGGACCGGGGAGCTGTTTTTT. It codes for CASSYMGTGELFF.